This T cell receptor beta chain was sequenced during a study of T cell clonotyping in hematopoietic cell transplantation. Sequencing used immunoSEQ multiplex PCR; TCRdb keeps in-frame clones, though not all of them. The data show about 29,000 clones, with about three quarters seen just once and under 7% held by the top ten. Time point described: recipient sample about 28 days before transplant, after cytoreduction. General study findings and limits: Pathologically expanded recipient clonotypes increased progressively from day 30 to day 180 as diversity fell. CD4 and CD8 repertoire contributions could not be separated without sorting.

Concerning this clone itself: No antigen is known for it.

Sequencing used peripheral blood mononuclear cells, obtained before stem cell transplant. The TCR sequence derives from a woman in her 30s with chronic myeloid leukemia. Some clones in this sample may be carry-over from other donors' samples.

The CDR3 here is CASSESRTGRFTEAFF. In DNA form, the CDR3 reads TGCGCCAGCAGTGAGTCGCGTACCGGGAGGTTTACTGAAGCTTTCTTT. This chain joins TRBV10-1 and TRBJ1-1, with D hard to call. CDR1 and CDR2 (germline): WNHNN, SYGVQD (reference sequence). The CDR3 is made up of 16 amino acids. V was trimmed by 0 bases and J by 5 bases, leaving 16 bases between them.